The next 5 T cell receptor beta chains were all read from a single sample in a study of blood T cell repertoires in COVID-19. Here immunoSEQ multiplex PCR was the method, and the copy in TCRdb shows in-frame clones only, minus some. Among 75,000 to 90,000 clones listed, 91% were seen once. Source material: peripheral blood. The receptors stem from a human donor in a cohort sampled during active COVID-19.

The CDR3 sequence is CASSPGLAGGEQFF. The DNA of the CDR3 is TGCGCCAGCAGCCCGGGACTAGCGGGGGGCGAGCAGTTCTTC. This chain joins TRBV5-1 and TRBJ2-1; 15 bases fit TRBD2. The CDR3 covers 14 residues. Germline loops: CDR1 SGHRS, CDR2 YFSETQ. Trimming removed 4 bases from V and 10 bases from J; junction bases left unmatched: 3.

V is TRBV28 and J is TRBJ2-7; 10 positions match TRBD1. The CDR3 length is 14 residues. Germline V gene sequence: CDR1 MDHEN, CDR2 SYDVKM. J lost 6 bases, V lost 3 bases, and 5 bases had no gene match. CDR3 sequence reads: CASSFPRTGGEQYF. CDR3 DNA sequence: TGTGCCAGCAGTTTCCCCCGGACAGGGGGCGAGCAGTACTTC.

This chain connects TRBV6-5 to TRBJ2-7; 10 nucleotides match TRBD1. The CDR3 runs to 14 residues. CDR1 and CDR2 from the germline V gene are MNHEY and SVGAGI. The V segment lost 5 bases and the J segment 5 bases; nucleotides outside the gene matches: 6. CDR3 sequence (DNA): TGTGCCAGCAGTAGGAGACAGGGGGCCGACGAGCAGTACTTC. It specifies CASSRRQGADEQYF.

The DNA for the CDR3 is TGCGCCAGCAGCCAAAATGAACCGGGTCCGACCTCCACAGATACGCAGTATTTT. Protein sequence: CASSQNEPGPTSTDTQYF. The rearrangement joins TRBV4-3 to TRBJ2-3; the D is unclear. V was shortened by 2 bases and J by 2 bases, with 20 bases between the two germline ends. CDR1 and CDR2 (germline): LGHNA, YSLEER. CDR3 length: 18 residues.

The rearrangement joins TRBV30 to TRBJ1-3; 7 nucleotides match TRBD1. The V gene's germline CDR1 is GTSNPN and CDR2 SVGIG (reference sequence). V lost 0 bases to trimming and J lost 2 bases; unmatched junction nucleotides: 4. The CDR3 is 15 amino acids. This CDR3 reads CAWSVTTGAGNTIYF. CDR3 sequence (DNA): TGTGCCTGGAGTGTCACCACAGGGGCTGGAAACACCATATATTTT.